One and the same sample provided the 30 T cell receptor beta chains below, sequenced in a study of T cells in Graves' hyperthyroidism and ophthalmopathy. TCR beta CDR3 sequences were amplified from RNA transcripts. The HTBI primer set was used in a first-round RT-PCR of the TCR CDR3. TCRdb re-analysed the multiplex PCR reads in MiXCR, keeping a single row per CDR3 protein. This table has about 600,000 distinct CDR3 sequences, more than 13% appearing once. The sequenced material came from blood. These receptors originate from a woman aged 18-29 years with Graves' ophthalmopathy.

This clonotype was counted many times. V usage is TRBV20-1 and J usage is TRBJ2-5; D is undetermined. Trimming took off 6 bases at V and 0 bases at J, with 8 bases between the two ends. CDR1 and CDR2 (germline): DFQATT, SNEGSKA (reference sequence). The CDR3 is made up of 12 amino acids. CDR3 sequence reads: CSAGDYQETQYF. CDR3 DNA: TGCAGTGCCGGAGACTACCAAGAGACCCAGTACTTC.

The chain recombines TRBV19 with TRBJ2-1; D is perhaps TRBD1 (6 bases). The CDR3 length is 15 residues. Germline loops: CDR1 LNHDA, CDR2 SQIVND (reference sequence). V lost 3 bases and J lost 5, with 14 bases in between. The CDR3 DNA reads TGTGCCAGTAGTATCGTACAGGGTAAAAACAATGAGCAGTTCTTC. Its protein product is CASSIVQGKNNEQFF.

V is TRBV19 and J is TRBJ2-7; 7 nucleotides align to TRBD1. The germline V gene encodes CDR1 LNHDA and CDR2 SQIVND (reference sequence). Unmatched junction bases numbered 5, after V lost 9 bases and J lost 0 bases. This CDR3 region has 13 residues. CDR3 sequence: CARPGGASYEQYF. The CDR3 DNA sequence: TGTGCCAGGCCAGGGGGAGCCTCCTACGAGCAGTACTTC. Together with reference TRBV19 and TRBJ2-7, the CDR3 gives the full variable domain: DGGITQSPKYLFRKEGQNVTLSCEQNLNHDAMYWYRQDPGQGLRLIYYSQIVNDFQKGDIAEGYSVSREKKESFPLTVTSAQKNPTAFYLCARPGGASYEQYFGPGTRLTVT.

This clonotype was counted between two and nine times. This chain joins TRBV18 and TRBJ2-1, with D possibly TRBD2 on 6 matching bases. The germline V gene has CDR1 KGHSH and CDR2 LQKENI. V was trimmed by 8 bases and J by 5 bases, leaving 19 bases between them. The CDR3 has 15 residues. The CDR3 DNA follows: TGTGCCAGCCTTCTAGCGCATCGGGGAAACAATGAGCAGTTCTTC. Protein: CASLLAHRGNNEQFF.

This clonotype was detected many times. This chain joins TRBV27 and TRBJ2-1, with 7 bases aligning to TRBD1. Germline-derived CDR1 and CDR2 are MNHEY and SMNVEV (reference sequence). The CDR3 contains 16 residues. Unmatched junction bases numbered 9, after V lost 5 bases and J lost 2 bases. CDR3 region: CASSLDPQGTYNEQFF. The CDR3 DNA reads as TGTGCCAGCAGTCTCGACCCACAGGGGACCTACAATGAGCAGTTCTTC.

This clonotype was counted at least ten times. The chain uses TRBV7-6 and TRBJ2-2, with D maybe TRBD2 (6 bases). Trimming removed 7 bases from V and 7 bases from J, with 16 bases in between. This CDR3 is built from 14 residues. The germline CDR1 and CDR2 sequences are SGHVS and FNYEAQ. CDR3 residues: CASTREWSGGELFF. CDR3 in DNA: TGTGCCAGCACCCGGGAGTGGTCAGGCGGGGAGCTGTTTTTT.

There are many counts of this clonotype. The rearrangement uses TRBV7-8 and TRBJ2-5, with 7 bases lining up with TRBD1. The CDR3 sequence is 15 residues long. Per the germline V gene, CDR1 is SGHVS and CDR2 is FQNEAQ. The junction had 8 bases not matched to a gene; V was cut back by 4 bases and J by 3 bases. CDR3 in amino acids: CASSYMGQNKETQYF. The CDR3, as DNA: TGTGCCAGCAGCTACATGGGACAGAATAAAGAGACCCAGTACTTC.

This chain uses TRBV6-1 with TRBJ2-3; TRBD2 agrees at 8 bases. V lost 6 bases to trimming and J lost 2 bases; unmatched junction nucleotides: 16. The CDR3 is 18 amino acids. Germline loops: CDR1 MNHNS, CDR2 SASEGT. CDR3 loop: CASSELRLRTSSTDTQYF. The DNA for the CDR3 is TGTGCCAGCAGCGAACTTAGGTTGCGGACTAGCTCCACAGATACGCAGTATTTT.

This clonotype has a single count. V is TRBV4-2 and J is TRBJ1-1; D remains unclear. Trimming stripped 3 bases from V and 5 bases from J, with 13 bases between. This CDR3 contains 14 residues. Germline V gene lookup returns CDR1 LGHNA and CDR2 YNFKEQ. The DNA of the CDR3 is TGTGCCAGCAGCCATTCCTTACGGATTACTGAAGCTTTCTTT. It codes for CASSHSLRITEAFF.

This chain joins TRBV10-3 and TRBJ2-1, with TRBD2 identical over 14 bases. The CDR3 is made up of 20 amino acids. Germline CDR1 ENHRY, CDR2 SYGVKD. V lost 0 bases, J lost 1 base, and 8 bases stayed unmatched. The CDR3 region is CAISESWLGLAGESYNEQFF. Here the CDR3 DNA reads TGTGCCATCAGTGAGTCCTGGCTGGGACTAGCGGGAGAGTCCTACAATGAGCAGTTCTTC.

In this sample, this clonotype turned up a few times. This rearrangement joins TRBV5-6 to TRBJ2-5, with D unresolved. With 0 bases removed from V and 1 base from J, the gap between germline ends came to 10 bases. The CDR3 covers 15 residues. Germline CDR1 is SGHDT and CDR2 is YYEEEE. CDR3 region: CASSLGLGIQETQYF. Here the CDR3 DNA reads TGTGCCAGCAGCTTGGGTTTGGGGATCCAAGAGACCCAGTACTTC.

This clonotype came up many times. The chain uses TRBV7-9 and TRBJ2-1; D may be TRBD1 (6 bases). The CDR3 extends over 15 amino acids. Deletions cut 6 bases from V and 4 bases from J, with 16 bases between. Germline V gene lookup returns CDR1 SEHNR and CDR2 FQNEAQ (reference sequence). The CDR3 bases are TGTGCCAGCAGATCCCGGGACACGCAATACAATGAGCAGTTCTTC. Amino acids: CASRSRDTQYNEQFF.

This clonotype was seen many times. V is TRBV28 and J is TRBJ2-7, with 8 bases lining up with TRBD2. This CDR3 spans 14 amino acids. J lost 1 base, V lost 6 bases, and 5 bases had no gene match. Looked up from germline, CDR1 is MDHEN and CDR2 is SYDVKM. The CDR3 nucleotides are TGTGCCAGCAGGGTGGCGGGAGGTTCCTACGAGCAGTACTTC. This codes for CASRVAGGSYEQYF.

This chain links TRBV5-4 with TRBJ1-2; weak D call: TRBD1 (5 bases). This CDR3 spans 13 amino acids. V dropped 0 bases and J dropped 5 bases, with 8 bases sitting between them. Germline V gene lookup returns CDR1 SGHNT and CDR2 YYREEE (reference sequence). The CDR3 reads CASSLGQTYGYTF. In DNA form, the CDR3 reads TGTGCCAGCAGCTTGGGACAGACTTATGGCTACACCTTC.

This clonotype was detected only a few times. The chain recombines TRBV6-1 with TRBJ2-7, with 8 bases identical to TRBD2. Germline lookup yields CDR1 MNHNS and CDR2 SASEGT. CDR3 length: 16 amino acids. V shed 5 bases and J 6 bases; nucleotides not matched to a gene: 15. The CDR3 DNA reads as TGTGCCAGCAGTAGGATAGCGGGGCGCCGGCCTGGCGAGCAGTACTTC. Translated: CASSRIAGRRPGEQYF.

This clonotype was detected many times. The chain uses TRBV6-6 and TRBJ1-4; D is ambiguous. The ends were cut back, 2 bases at V and 3 bases at J, with 7 bases in the middle. Looked up from germline, CDR1 is MNHNY and CDR2 is SVGAGI (reference sequence). The CDR3 contains 14 residues. In nucleotides, the CDR3 is TGTGCCAGCAGTTACCTGGGAGCTAATGAAAAACTGTTTTTT. This translates into CASSYLGANEKLFF.

The chain recombines TRBV20-1 with TRBJ2-1, with TRBD2 matching 7 bases. Trimming at V came to 4 bases and at J to 3 bases, leaving 9 bases not matched to a gene. CDR1 is DFQATT and CDR2 is SNEGSKA in the germline V gene (reference sequence). The CDR3 spans 15 residues. CDR3 sequence reads: CSANDLAGLYNEQFF. CDR3 sequence (DNA): TGCAGTGCTAATGATTTAGCGGGTCTCTACAATGAGCAGTTCTTC.

As for this clonotype: This may come from a read error, since a much larger clone is one base off. The genes are TRBV13 and TRBJ2-7; D unclear. The J call may be incorrect, as the DNA end agrees better with TRBJ2-1. The V gene's germline CDR1 is PRHDT and CDR2 FYEKMQ (reference sequence). The length of the CDR3 is 15 residues. The CDR3 reads CASSSSVLPSYEQFF. The CDR3 coding sequence is TGTGCCAGCAGCTCCTCGGTCCTCCCCTCCTACGAGCAGTTCTTC.

This clonotype was observed at least ten times. The V call is TRBV27, the J call TRBJ1-4, with D possibly matching TRBD1 (5 bases). V was trimmed by 3 bases and J by 8 bases, leaving 13 bases between them. CDR3 length: 14 residues. CDR1 is MNHEY and CDR2 is SMNVEV in the germline V gene (reference sequence). CDR3 sequence reads: CASSFWGEGEKLFF. The DNA for the CDR3 is TGTGCCAGCAGTTTTTGGGGGGAAGGAGAAAAACTGTTTTTT.

The chain carries TRBV27 and TRBJ1-4, with 7 bases lining up with TRBD1. CDR3 length: 13 residues. The V and J ends lost 8 bases and 3 bases, in that order; junction bases with no gene match: 3. CDR1 MNHEY and CDR2 SMNVEV come from the germline V gene (reference sequence). For the CDR3, the DNA is TGTGCCAGCGGGGACAGAGCTAATGAAAAACTGTTTTTT. Translated: CASGDRANEKLFF.

There are a few counts of this clonotype. The chain joins TRBV3-1 to TRBJ2-7; 9 nucleotides line up with TRBD1. CDR3 length: 16 amino acids. Germline V gene lookup returns CDR1 LGHDT and CDR2 YNNKEL (reference sequence). V dropped 3 bases and J dropped 1; count of bases not matched to a gene: 7. The chain's CDR3 is CASSHLTGGGSYEQYF. DNA of the CDR3: TGTGCCAGCAGCCATCTTACAGGGGGCGGTTCCTACGAGCAGTACTTC.

This clonotype was seen just once. J is TRBJ1-1 and V is TRBV6-2 or TRBV6-3; TRBD1 matches 9 bases. With 8 bases clipped from V and 3 bases from J, the junction kept 19 bases outside the gene matches. The CDR3 is 18 amino acids. Germline CDR1 is MNHEY and CDR2 is SVGEGT. For the CDR3, the DNA is TGTGCCAGCTCACCATTCGAACAGGGGGCAGGTGGGGACACTGAAGCTTTCTTT. This gives the protein CASSPFEQGAGGDTEAFF.

This clonotype was seen many times. The chain couples TRBV7-2 to TRBJ2-1; 8 nucleotides line up with TRBD2. This CDR3 has 17 amino acids. V lost 5 bases to trimming and J lost 1 base; unmatched junction nucleotides: 10. From germline, CDR1 is SGHTA and CDR2 FQGNSA. CDR3 sequence: CASSLRTSRLSYNEQFF. CDR3 nucleotides: TGTGCCAGCAGCCTAAGGACTAGCCGCCTTTCCTACAATGAGCAGTTCTTC.

This clonotype was seen ten or more times. The V call is TRBV7-2, the J call TRBJ2-5; tentatively, D is TRBD1 (5 bases). Germline V gene data show CDR1 as SGHTA and CDR2 as FQGNSA. V was trimmed by 1 base and J by 1 base, leaving 10 bases between them. The CDR3 extends over 15 amino acids. This CDR3 reads CASSLVAGPQETQYF. CDR3 nucleotide sequence: TGTGCCAGCAGCTTAGTGGCAGGGCCCCAAGAGACCCAGTACTTC. The full variable domain, rest sourced from reference TRBV7-2 and TRBJ2-5, is GAGVSQSPSNKVTEKGKDVELRCDPISGHTALYWYRQSLGQGLEFLIYFQGNSAPDKSGLPSDRFSAERTGGSVSTLTIQRTQQEDSAVYLCASSLVAGPQETQYFGPGTRLLVL.

This clonotype appeared a few times. This sequence joins TRBV20-1 and TRBJ2-6, with 8 positions matching TRBD1. Per the germline V gene, CDR1 is DFQATT and CDR2 is SNEGSKA (reference sequence). This CDR3 is built from 16 residues. The trim removed 4 bases at V and 0 bases at J, leaving 5 bases unmatched. As DNA, the CDR3 is TGCAGTGCTACCCGGGACAGGTCCTCTGGGGCCAACGTCCTGACTTTC. It specifies CSATRDRSSGANVLTF.

This clonotype was recorded a few times. This chain uses TRBV5-4 with TRBJ2-7; 12 positions agree with TRBD2. V trimming: 4 bases; J trimming: 5 bases; junction bases outside the gene matches: 22. The CDR3 has 20 amino acids. Germline V gives CDR1 SGHNT, CDR2 YYREEE (reference sequence). The CDR3 spells CASSPQTLAGGPPYTHEQYF. CDR3 nucleotide sequence: TGTGCCAGCAGCCCACAAACCCTAGCGGGAGGGCCGCCGTACACCCACGAGCAGTACTTC.

This clonotype was seen repeatedly, ten times or more. CDR3 sequence reads: CASSPDRHQAFF. The DNA for the CDR3 is TGTGCCAGCAGCCCAGACAGACACCAAGCTTTCTTT. This chain uses TRBV12-3 or TRBV12-4 with TRBJ1-1, with D possibly being TRBD1 (5 bases). This CDR3 spans 12 amino acids. V was shortened by 6 bases and J by 9 bases, with 14 bases between the two germline ends.

In its sample, this clonotype was seen many times. The rearrangement links TRBV7-3 to TRBJ2-1; TRBD1 agrees at 9 bases. The CDR3 contains 14 residues. The V gene's germline CDR1 is SGHTA and CDR2 FQGTGA. With V trimmed by 5 bases and J by 7 bases, 6 bases remained unmatched. For the CDR3, the DNA is TGTGCCAGCAGCCCCGGGACAGGGACTAATGAGCAGTTCTTC. Translated: CASSPGTGTNEQFF.

This clonotype was counted only a few times. The chain uses TRBV24-1 and TRBJ1-5, with 9 positions matching TRBD1. Germline trimming cut 3 bases from V and 12 bases from J; bases unmatched to any gene: 8. The CDR3 is 14 amino acids. Germline-derived CDR1 and CDR2 are KGHDR and SFDVKD. CDR3 sequence: CATSDTDRGIVQHF. CDR3 DNA: TGTGCCACCAGTGATACAGACAGGGGGATAGTCCAGCATTTT.

The table lists this clonotype with a few counts. The V call is TRBV12-3 or TRBV12-4, the J call TRBJ2-2; D ambiguous. The CDR3 runs 16 residues. Deletions cut 5 bases from V and 1 base from J, with 14 bases between. CDR3 sequence: CASSRTIGRNTGELFF. The CDR3 coding sequence is TGTGCCAGCAGTAGAACCATCGGACGGAACACCGGGGAGCTGTTTTTT.